The 8 T cell receptor beta chains listed next were all sequenced from one sample in a study of cytotoxic CD8 clonotypes in ibrutinib-treated CLL. Here immunoSEQ multiplex PCR was the method, and the copy in TCRdb shows in-frame clones only, minus some. The sample records roughly 250,000 clones, 60% to 75% being singletons. This specimen consisted of PBMCs, obtained after 24 months of ibrutinib treatment. The receptors come from a human donor with chronic lymphocytic leukemia.

The V call is TRBV15, the J call TRBJ1-1; D possibly corresponds to TRBD1 (5 bases). Trimming removed 0 bases at V and 3 bases at J, with 11 bases between. The CDR3 contains 15 residues. Germline CDR1 and CDR2: LNHNV and YYDKDF (reference sequence). CDR3 DNA: TGTGCCACCAGCAGAGATACCGCAGGGTACACTGAAGCTTTCTTT. Translation gives CATSRDTAGYTEAFF.

The rearrangement joins TRBV5-1 to TRBJ2-3; no clear D. Germline V gene data show CDR1 as SGHRS and CDR2 as YFSETQ. The CDR3 covers 15 residues. V was clipped by 4 bases and J by 4 bases, with 16 bases between them. The CDR3 DNA sequence: TGCGCCAGCAGCCAAGGGAACAAGAGCCCAGATACGCAGTATTTT. It translates to CASSQGNKSPDTQYF. Full variable domain (outside the CDR3, taken from reference TRBV5-1 and TRBJ2-3): KAGVTQTPRYLIKTRGQQVTLSCSPISGHRSVSWYQQTPGQGLQFLFEYFSETQRNKGNFPGRFSGRQFSNSRSEMNVSTLELGDSALYLCASSQGNKSPDTQYFGPGTRLTVL.

The gene calls are TRBV6-4 and TRBJ1-1, with D perhaps TRBD1 (6 bases). Germline CDR1 is MRHNA and CDR2 is SNTAGT. CDR3 length equals 14 residues. Between the trimmed V and J ends, which lost 4 bases and 2 bases, there was a span of 11 bases. CDR3 bases: TGTGCCAGCAGTGCGGGACACGGTAACACTGAAGCTTTCTTT. Translating gives CASSAGHGNTEAFF.

The chain is built from TRBV10-3 and TRBJ2-7; 11 bases fit TRBD2. The CDR3 is made up of 16 amino acids. In germline, CDR1 is ENHRY, CDR2 SYGVKD. V shed 10 bases and J 4 bases; nucleotides not matched to a gene: 15. CDR3 nucleotide sequence: TGTGCCACCCTTTCCCCCTATACTAGCGGGAGTTACGAGCAGTACTTC. Its translation: CATLSPYTSGSYEQYF.

The J gene is TRBJ2-7, the V gene TRBV29-1; 9 bases agree with TRBD1. Germline CDR1 is SQVTM and CDR2 is ANQGSEA. The V gene end was trimmed by 1 base and the J gene end by 7 bases; junction bases not matched to a gene: 5. The CDR3 spans 13 residues. The CDR3 loop is CSVEVWTGEEQYF. In DNA, the CDR3 is TGCAGCGTTGAAGTGTGGACAGGGGAGGAGCAGTACTTC.

The CDR3 region is CASRDGGGSNQPQHF. Here the CDR3 DNA reads TGTGCCAGTCGGGATGGAGGGGGAAGCAATCAGCCCCAGCATTTT. This chain connects TRBV19 to TRBJ1-5, with D maybe TRBD1 (6 bases). Germline CDR1 reads LNHDA; CDR2 reads SQIVND (reference sequence). The CDR3 covers 15 residues. V lost 8 bases and J 1 base, leaving 15 bases between the germline ends.

The gene calls are TRBV9 and TRBJ2-7, with D maybe TRBD1 (6 bases). This CDR3 comprises 14 residues. Germline loops: CDR1 SGDLS, CDR2 YYNGEE. Trimming stripped 4 bases from V and 2 bases from J, with 13 bases between. CDR3 in amino acids: CASSLTGRPYEQYF. The CDR3 nucleotides are TGTGCCAGCAGCCTCACAGGGCGGCCCTACGAGCAGTACTTC.

This clone was observed a handful of times. Here the CDR3 reads CASSLGQGAEAYNEQFF. For the CDR3, the DNA is TGTGCCAGCAGCCTCGGACAGGGGGCTGAGGCCTACAATGAGCAGTTCTTC. The rearrangement uses TRBV4-2 and TRBJ2-1; 11 positions match TRBD1. This CDR3 is 17 amino acids long. V trimming: 4 bases; J trimming: 2 bases; junction bases outside the gene matches: 7. The germline gives CDR1 LGHNA, CDR2 YNFKEQ.